This TCR beta chain was sequenced for a study of T cell repertoires in cytomegalovirus infection. A note on this clonotype: What it recognizes is unknown.

TCRdb passed the reads through MiXCR, listing each CDR3 protein once. The table shows roughly 920,000 distinct CDR3 sequences, with around 31% occurring only once. Looked up from germline, CDR1 is SGDLS and CDR2 is YYNGEE. Trimming took 1 base from V and 3 from J, leaving 4 bases between them. The CDR3 extends over 13 amino acids. The receptor was isolated from a human donor in good health (CMV status not recorded). Some clones in this sample may be carry-over from other donors' samples. This sample comprised cultured CD8+ T cells from PBMCs, obtained from culture after CMV antigen stimulation. V usage is TRBV9 and J usage is TRBJ2-2; no clear D. As DNA, the CDR3 is TGTGCCAGCAGCGTAAAGTACACCGGGGAGCTGTTTTTT. The encoded protein is CASSVKYTGELFF.